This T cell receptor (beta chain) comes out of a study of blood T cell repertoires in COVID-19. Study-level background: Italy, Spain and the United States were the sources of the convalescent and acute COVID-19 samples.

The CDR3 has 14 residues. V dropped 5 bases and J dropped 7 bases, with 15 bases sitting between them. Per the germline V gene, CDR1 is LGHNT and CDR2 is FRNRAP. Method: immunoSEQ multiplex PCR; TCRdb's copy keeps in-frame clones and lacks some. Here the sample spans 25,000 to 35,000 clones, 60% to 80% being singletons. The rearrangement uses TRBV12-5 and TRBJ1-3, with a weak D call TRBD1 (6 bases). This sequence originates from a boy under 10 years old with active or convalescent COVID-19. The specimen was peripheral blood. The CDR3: CASGPPERGNTIYF. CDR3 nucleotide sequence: TGTGCTAGTGGTCCCCCGGAGAGGGGGAACACCATATATTTT.